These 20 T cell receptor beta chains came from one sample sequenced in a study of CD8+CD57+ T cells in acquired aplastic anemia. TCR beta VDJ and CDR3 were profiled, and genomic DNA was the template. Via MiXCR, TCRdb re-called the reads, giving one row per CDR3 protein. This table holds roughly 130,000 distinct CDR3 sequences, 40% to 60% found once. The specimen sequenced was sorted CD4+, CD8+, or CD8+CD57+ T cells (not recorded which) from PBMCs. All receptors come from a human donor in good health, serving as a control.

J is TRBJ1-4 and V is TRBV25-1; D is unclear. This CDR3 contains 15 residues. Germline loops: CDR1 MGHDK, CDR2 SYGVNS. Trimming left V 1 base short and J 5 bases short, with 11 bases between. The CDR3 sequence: CASSEWFRGNEKLFF. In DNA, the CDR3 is TGTGCCAGCAGTGAATGGTTCAGAGGGAATGAAAAACTGTTTTTT.

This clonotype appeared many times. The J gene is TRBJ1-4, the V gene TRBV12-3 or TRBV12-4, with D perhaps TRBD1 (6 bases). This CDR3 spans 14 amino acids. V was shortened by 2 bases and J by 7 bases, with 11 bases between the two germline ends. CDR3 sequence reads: CASSLSGVGEKLFF. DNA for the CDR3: TGTGCCAGCAGTTTATCAGGGGTTGGTGAAAAACTGTTTTTT.

The CDR3 region is CASSRGNAPRDHTEAFF. CDR3 nucleotides: TGTGCCAGCAGCCGGGGGAACGCTCCTCGTGACCACACTGAAGCTTTCTTT. The chain is built from TRBV7-8 and TRBJ1-1, with D possibly being TRBD1 (5 bases). Trimming took off 5 bases at V and 3 bases at J, with 22 bases between the two ends. Germline V gene sequence: CDR1 SGHVS, CDR2 FQNEAQ. The CDR3 consists of 17 residues.

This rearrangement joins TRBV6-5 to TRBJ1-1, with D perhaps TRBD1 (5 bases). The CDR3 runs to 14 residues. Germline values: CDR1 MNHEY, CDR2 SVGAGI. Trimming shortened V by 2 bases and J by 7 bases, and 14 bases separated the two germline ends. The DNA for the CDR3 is TGTGCCAGCAGTTACACACCAGGGCGAGATGAAGCTTTCTTT. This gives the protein CASSYTPGRDEAFF.

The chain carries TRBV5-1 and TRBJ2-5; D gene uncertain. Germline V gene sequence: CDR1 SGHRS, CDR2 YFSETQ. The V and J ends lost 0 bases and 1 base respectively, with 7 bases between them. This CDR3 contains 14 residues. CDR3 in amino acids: CASSLGRPQETQYF. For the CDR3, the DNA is TGCGCCAGCAGCTTGGGCAGGCCCCAAGAGACCCAGTACTTC. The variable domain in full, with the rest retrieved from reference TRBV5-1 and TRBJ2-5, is KAGVTQTPRYLIKTRGQQVTLSCSPISGHRSVSWYQQTPGQGLQFLFEYFSETQRNKGNFPGRFSGRQFSNSRSEMNVSTLELGDSALYLCASSLGRPQETQYFGPGTRLLVL.

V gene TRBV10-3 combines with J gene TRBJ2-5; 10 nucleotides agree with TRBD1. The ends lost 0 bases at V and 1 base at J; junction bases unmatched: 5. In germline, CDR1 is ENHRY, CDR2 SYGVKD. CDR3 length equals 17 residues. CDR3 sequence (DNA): TGTGCCATCAGTGAGTCGAGGGACAGGGGCCTCCAAGAGACCCAGTACTTC. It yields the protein CAISESRDRGLQETQYF.

CDR3 DNA sequence: TGTGCCACCAGCAGAGACGGACAGGGGGGTACCTACGAGCAGTACTTC. It specifies CATSRDGQGGTYEQYF. This chain uses TRBV15 with TRBJ2-7, with TRBD1 matching 10 bases. Germline V gives CDR1 LNHNV, CDR2 YYDKDF (reference sequence). With 0 bases clipped from V and 2 bases from J, the junction kept 4 bases outside the gene matches. The CDR3 runs 16 residues.

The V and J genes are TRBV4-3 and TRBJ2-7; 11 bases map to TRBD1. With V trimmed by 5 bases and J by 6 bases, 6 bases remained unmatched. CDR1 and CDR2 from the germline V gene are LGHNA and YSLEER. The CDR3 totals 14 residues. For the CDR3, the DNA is TGCGCCAGCAGCACGGACAGGGGGCTCTTCGAGCAGTACTTC. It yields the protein CASSTDRGLFEQYF.

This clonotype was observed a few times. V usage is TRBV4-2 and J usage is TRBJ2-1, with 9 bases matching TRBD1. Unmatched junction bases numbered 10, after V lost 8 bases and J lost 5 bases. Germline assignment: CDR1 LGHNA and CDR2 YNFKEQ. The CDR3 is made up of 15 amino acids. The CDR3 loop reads CASSTIGTGNNEQFF. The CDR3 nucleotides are TGTGCCAGCTCGACAATAGGGACAGGGAACAATGAGCAGTTCTTC.

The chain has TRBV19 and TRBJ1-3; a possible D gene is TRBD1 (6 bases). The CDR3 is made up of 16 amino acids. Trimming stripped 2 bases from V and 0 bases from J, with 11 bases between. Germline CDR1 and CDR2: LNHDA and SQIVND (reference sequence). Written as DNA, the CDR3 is TGTGCCAGTAGTATACTTGGACAGTCCTCTGGAAACACCATATATTTT. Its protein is CASSILGQSSGNTIYF.

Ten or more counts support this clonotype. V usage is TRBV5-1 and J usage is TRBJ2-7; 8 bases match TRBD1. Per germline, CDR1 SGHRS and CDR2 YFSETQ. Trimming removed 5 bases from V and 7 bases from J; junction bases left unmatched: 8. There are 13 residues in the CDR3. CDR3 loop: CASSDQGAWEQYF. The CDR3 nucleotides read TGCGCCAGCAGTGACCAGGGGGCTTGGGAGCAGTACTTC.

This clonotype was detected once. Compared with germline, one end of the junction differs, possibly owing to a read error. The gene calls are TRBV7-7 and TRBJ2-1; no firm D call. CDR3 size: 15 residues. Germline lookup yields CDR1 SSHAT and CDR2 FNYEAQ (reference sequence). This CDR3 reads CASSEQHTSYNEQSF. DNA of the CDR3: TGTGCCAGCAGCGAGCAACATACGTCCTACAATGAGCAGTCCTTC.

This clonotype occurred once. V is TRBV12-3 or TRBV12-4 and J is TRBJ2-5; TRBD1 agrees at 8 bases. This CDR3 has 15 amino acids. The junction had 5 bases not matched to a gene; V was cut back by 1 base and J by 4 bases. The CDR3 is CASSLGQGAGETQYF. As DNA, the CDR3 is TGTGCCAGCAGTTTAGGGCAGGGGGCAGGAGAGACCCAGTACTTC.

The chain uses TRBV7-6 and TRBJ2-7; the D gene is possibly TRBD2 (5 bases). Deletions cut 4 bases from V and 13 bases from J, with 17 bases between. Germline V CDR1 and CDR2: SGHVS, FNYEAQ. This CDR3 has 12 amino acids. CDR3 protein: CASSSGVIPPYF. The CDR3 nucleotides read TGTGCCAGCAGCTCCGGGGTCATCCCCCCATACTTC.

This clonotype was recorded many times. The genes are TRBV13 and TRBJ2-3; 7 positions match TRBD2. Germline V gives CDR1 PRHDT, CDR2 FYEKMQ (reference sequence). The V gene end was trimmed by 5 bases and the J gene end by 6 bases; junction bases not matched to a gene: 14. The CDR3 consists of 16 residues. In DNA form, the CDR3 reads TGTGCCAGCAGCCCTCGGGGTTGGGGGGGAAAGGATACGCAGTATTTT. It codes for CASSPRGWGGKDTQYF.

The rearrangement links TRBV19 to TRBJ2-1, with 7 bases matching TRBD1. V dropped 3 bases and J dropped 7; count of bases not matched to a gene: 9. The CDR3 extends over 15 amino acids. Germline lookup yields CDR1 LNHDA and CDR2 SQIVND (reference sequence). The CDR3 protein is CASSMRGAGGNEQFF. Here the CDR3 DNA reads TGTGCCAGTAGTATGAGAGGCGCAGGGGGAAATGAGCAGTTCTTC.

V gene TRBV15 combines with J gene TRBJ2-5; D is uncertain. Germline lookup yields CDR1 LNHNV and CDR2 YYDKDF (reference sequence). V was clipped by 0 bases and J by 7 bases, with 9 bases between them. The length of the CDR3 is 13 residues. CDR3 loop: CATSRDSSWTQYF. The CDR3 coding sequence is TGTGCCACCAGCAGAGATAGTTCGTGGACCCAGTACTTC.

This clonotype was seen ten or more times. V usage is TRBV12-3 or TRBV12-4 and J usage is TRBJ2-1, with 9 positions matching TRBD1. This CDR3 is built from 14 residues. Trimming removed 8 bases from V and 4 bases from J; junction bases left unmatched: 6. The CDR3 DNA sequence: TGTGCCAGCTTTACCGGGACAGGGTACAATGAGCAGTTCTTC. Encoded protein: CASFTGTGYNEQFF.

The CDR3 loop is CSVEEGQSGSYEQYF. The CDR3 region has the DNA TGCAGCGTTGAAGAAGGACAATCCGGAAGCTACGAGCAGTACTTC. The rearrangement joins TRBV29-1 to TRBJ2-7, with D tentatively TRBD1 (5 bases). The CDR3 length is 15 residues. Germline values: CDR1 SQVTM, CDR2 ANQGSEA. The V gene lost 0 bases and the J gene lost 3 bases, with 15 bases spanning the gap.

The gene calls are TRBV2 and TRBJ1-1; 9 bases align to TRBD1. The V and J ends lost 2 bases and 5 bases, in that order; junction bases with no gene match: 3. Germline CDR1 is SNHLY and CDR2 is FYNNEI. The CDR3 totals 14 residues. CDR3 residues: CASSETGGATEAFF. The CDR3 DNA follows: TGTGCCAGCAGTGAAACAGGGGGCGCGACTGAAGCTTTCTTT.